Following are 21 T cell receptor beta chains from one sample sequenced in a study of blood T cell repertoires in COVID-19. Clones were read by immunoSEQ multiplex PCR, and TCRdb kept only the in-frame ones, dropping some. The sample lists about 330,000 clones, about 90% occurring once. The sequencing input was peripheral blood. These receptors came from a man younger than 35 who had recovered from COVID-19.

The rearrangement uses TRBV6-6 and TRBJ1-3; D remains unclear. This CDR3 spans 14 amino acids. Trimming pared 4 bases from V and 7 bases from J, leaving 14 bases between. Germline V lookup: CDR1 MNHNY, CDR2 SVGAGI (reference sequence). CDR3 sequence reads: CASSSPADGNTIYF. CDR3 coding DNA: TGTGCCAGCAGTTCTCCGGCGGATGGGAACACCATATATTTT.

The rearrangement uses TRBV7-8 and TRBJ2-7, with TRBD1 as a possible D gene (6 bases). With 5 bases removed from V and 1 base from J, the gap between germline ends came to 12 bases. Germline V lookup: CDR1 SGHVS, CDR2 FQNEAQ. The CDR3 extends over 14 amino acids. CDR3 coding DNA: TGTGCCAGCAGCGAAACAGGGAGTTCCTACGAGCAGTACTTC. It codes for CASSETGSSYEQYF.

The chain joins TRBV5-1 to TRBJ2-1; 11 nucleotides match TRBD2. The J segment lost 5 bases and the V segment lost 1 base, leaving 5 bases of the junction unmatched. Germline V gene lookup returns CDR1 SGHRS and CDR2 YFSETQ. This CDR3 is 16 amino acids long. CDR3 amino acids: CASSLLAGGPNNEQFF. The CDR3 DNA reads TGCGCCAGCAGCTTGCTAGCGGGGGGCCCCAACAATGAGCAGTTCTTC.

The chain carries TRBV5-5 and TRBJ1-1; 7 bases are a match to TRBD1. After removal of 4 bases from V and 1 base from J, the junction contained 4 bases not matched to a gene. This CDR3 comprises 14 residues. Per the germline V gene, CDR1 is SGHKS and CDR2 is YYEKEE (reference sequence). CDR3 loop: CASSIRQGNTEAFF. DNA for the CDR3: TGTGCCAGCAGCATTAGACAGGGGAACACTGAAGCTTTCTTT.

This chain uses TRBV7-9 with TRBJ1-1; D might be TRBD1 (5 bases). Trimming cost V 5 bases and J 4 bases, with 14 bases left between them. The germline gives CDR1 SEHNR, CDR2 FQNEAQ (reference sequence). The CDR3 consists of 14 residues. The CDR3 region has the DNA TGTGCCAGCAGCGGCAGACAGAGTAGCACTGAAGCTTTCTTT. Translation gives CASSGRQSSTEAFF.

The genes are TRBV21-1 and TRBJ2-7; TRBD2 is taken as the D call from the table, unchecked against the DNA. TRBV21-1 is described as a pseudogene. The CDR3 runs to 15 residues. The CDR3 DNA sequence: TGTGCCAGCAGCAAAGTCGACTGGAGGGCCTACGAGCAGTACTTC. Translating gives CASSKVDWRAYEQYF.

The rearrangement joins TRBV27 to TRBJ2-7; 9 bases line up with TRBD2. The CDR3 loop spans 15 amino acids. V gave up 10 bases and J gave up 0 bases; unmatched junction bases: 10. Germline CDR1 is MNHEY and CDR2 is SMNVEV (reference sequence). CDR3 loop: CATTTGGRDSYEQYF. The CDR3 nucleotides are TGTGCCACCACAACGGGCGGGAGGGACTCCTACGAGCAGTACTTC.

This chain links TRBV19 with TRBJ1-1, with 8 bases fitting TRBD1. The trim removed 3 bases at V and 1 base at J, leaving 4 bases unmatched. Germline assignment: CDR1 LNHDA and CDR2 SQIVND (reference sequence). The CDR3 has 15 amino acids. Here the CDR3 DNA reads TGTGCCAGTAGTATTTCCGGACAGGGGAACACTGAAGCTTTCTTT. Its translation: CASSISGQGNTEAFF.

The V gene is TRBV19, the J gene TRBJ1-3; TRBD1 might be the D (5 bases). This CDR3 spans 18 amino acids. Germline V gives CDR1 LNHDA, CDR2 SQIVND (reference sequence). V gave up 0 bases and J gave up 0 bases, with 15 bases separating them. The CDR3 nucleotides are TGTGCCAGTAGTATAGACCAGTTGACAGAAGCCTCTGGAAACACCATATATTTT. It specifies CASSIDQLTEASGNTIYF.

The gene calls are TRBV5-1 and TRBJ2-1, with D perhaps TRBD1 (6 bases). The V end lost 4 bases, the J end lost 0 bases, and 14 bases lay between the germline ends. CDR1 and CDR2 from the germline V gene are SGHRS and YFSETQ. This CDR3 region has 16 residues. CDR3 residues: CASSSRTGSSYNEQFF. The CDR3 region has the DNA TGCGCCAGCAGCAGTCGAACAGGGAGCTCCTACAATGAGCAGTTCTTC.

The chain uses TRBV10-3 and TRBJ1-1; weak D call: TRBD1 (6 bases). From germline, CDR1 is ENHRY and CDR2 SYGVKD. The CDR3 contains 14 residues. V was trimmed by 6 bases and J by 6 bases, leaving 17 bases between them. The chain's CDR3 is CAIRGTQEAPEAFF. DNA for the CDR3: TGTGCCATCAGGGGGACACAGGAGGCCCCTGAAGCTTTCTTT.

V is TRBV7-8 and J is TRBJ1-3, with a possible D match to TRBD1 (5 bases). Between the trimmed V and J ends, which lost 0 bases and 2 bases, there was a span of 14 bases. The CDR3 loop spans 17 amino acids. Per germline, CDR1 SGHVS and CDR2 FQNEAQ. The CDR3 loop reads CASSLARVFTTGNTIYF. The CDR3 nucleotides are TGTGCCAGCAGCTTAGCCAGGGTCTTCACCACTGGAAACACCATATATTTT.

This sequence joins TRBV27 and TRBJ2-3; no reliable D call. Germline assignment: CDR1 MNHEY and CDR2 SMNVEV (reference sequence). CDR3 size: 13 residues. The germline V and J ends were trimmed by 3 bases and 0 bases, with 4 bases remaining between them. This chain's CDR3 is CASSLSSTDTQYF. Here the CDR3 DNA reads TGTGCCAGCAGTTTGTCTAGCACAGATACGCAGTATTTT.

This chain links TRBV5-1 with TRBJ2-7; TRBD1 agrees at 7 bases. The CDR3 has 18 residues. With 4 bases clipped from V and 2 bases from J, the junction kept 18 bases outside the gene matches. CDR1 and CDR2 (germline): SGHRS, YFSETQ. DNA for the CDR3: TGCGCCAGCAGCCCCTTCCGGGACAGCCAAAATCCACCCTACGAGCAGTACTTC. Translated, it gives CASSPFRDSQNPPYEQYF.

The chain recombines TRBV27 with TRBJ2-7, with 10 bases aligning to TRBD1. V lost 5 bases and J lost 3; bases outside the gene matches: 7. Germline loops: CDR1 MNHEY, CDR2 SMNVEV (reference sequence). This CDR3 is built from 15 residues. In DNA form, the CDR3 reads TGTGCCAGCAGTCCCCCGCGGGACAGGGGCTACGAGCAGTACTTC. As protein: CASSPPRDRGYEQYF.

The J gene is TRBJ2-1, the V gene TRBV24-1, with 12 bases lining up with TRBD2. Per the germline V gene, CDR1 is KGHDR and CDR2 is SFDVKD. This CDR3 is built from 15 residues. V lost 4 bases and J lost 10; bases outside the gene matches: 7. This CDR3 reads CATSDPGTSGSEQFF. CDR3 in DNA: TGTGCCACCAGTGACCCCGGGACTAGCGGGTCAGAGCAGTTCTTC.

This clone is a singleton in its sample. The chain links TRBV5-4 to TRBJ2-5; maybe TRBD2 (5 bases). This CDR3 is built from 13 residues. Germline V lookup: CDR1 SGHNT, CDR2 YYREEE (reference sequence). Trimming removed 4 bases at V and 0 bases at J, with 7 bases between. Here the CDR3 DNA reads TGTGCCAGCAGCGACGGGGACCAAGAGACCCAGTACTTC. Encoded protein: CASSDGDQETQYF.

The chain joins TRBV2 to TRBJ2-7; D not resolved. Germline loops: CDR1 SNHLY, CDR2 FYNNEI. There are 13 residues in the CDR3. The V end was cut by 7 bases, the J end by 3 bases, with 13 bases between. CDR3 in DNA: TGTGCCAGCACTATCCAGGAACACTACGAGCAGTACTTC. As protein: CASTIQEHYEQYF.

CDR3 DNA: TGTGCCAGCTCACCACCCTTGACAGGGGGGGAAAAACTGTTTTTT. Protein sequence: CASSPPLTGGEKLFF. The V call is TRBV18, the J call TRBJ1-4; 9 nucleotides line up with TRBD1. The V segment lost 0 bases and the J segment 8 bases; nucleotides outside the gene matches: 4. Germline V gene lookup returns CDR1 KGHSH and CDR2 LQKENI. This CDR3 has 15 amino acids.

Notes on this clone: Additional DNA sequences in this sample encode the identical CDR3. The gene calls are TRBV27 and TRBJ2-7; 7 bases line up with TRBD1. Germline V gives CDR1 MNHEY, CDR2 SMNVEV (reference sequence). The CDR3 runs 12 residues. The junction had 3 bases not matched to a gene; V was cut back by 5 bases and J by 5 bases. CDR3 bases: TGTGCCAGCAGTCCACAGGGGAACGAGCAGTACTTC. Its translation: CASSPQGNEQYF.

The sample holds a few counts of this clone. The rearrangement joins TRBV24-1 to TRBJ2-1; D gene unclear. V gave up 3 bases and J gave up 7 bases, with 12 bases separating them. Per the germline V gene, CDR1 is KGHDR and CDR2 is SFDVKD. This CDR3 contains 14 residues. DNA for the CDR3: TGTGCCACCAGTGATCCTTTGCGGCGAAATGAGCAGTTCTTC. This encodes CATSDPLRRNEQFF.